This T cell receptor beta chain was sequenced during a study of tumor-infiltrating lymphocytes in oesophageal squamous cell carcinoma. The germline V gene has CDR1 KGHSH and CDR2 LQKENI. The CDR3 consists of 14 residues. MiXCR, applied by TCRdb to the PCR reads, yields one record per CDR3 protein. The sample has under 8,500 distinct CDR3 sequences, around a sixth seen once; the top ten hold 10% to 15%. The sequencing input was blood. This TCR was recovered from a male donor with esophageal squamous cell carcinoma. The rearrangement joins TRBV18 to TRBJ2-5; 7 bases agree with TRBD1. Gene TRBJ2-1 matches the end of the DNA better, so the J call may be wrong. The CDR3 protein is CASSPGDRVHEQFF. The CDR3 nucleotides are TGTGCCAGCTCACCAGGAGACAGGGTTCACGAGCAGTTCTTC.